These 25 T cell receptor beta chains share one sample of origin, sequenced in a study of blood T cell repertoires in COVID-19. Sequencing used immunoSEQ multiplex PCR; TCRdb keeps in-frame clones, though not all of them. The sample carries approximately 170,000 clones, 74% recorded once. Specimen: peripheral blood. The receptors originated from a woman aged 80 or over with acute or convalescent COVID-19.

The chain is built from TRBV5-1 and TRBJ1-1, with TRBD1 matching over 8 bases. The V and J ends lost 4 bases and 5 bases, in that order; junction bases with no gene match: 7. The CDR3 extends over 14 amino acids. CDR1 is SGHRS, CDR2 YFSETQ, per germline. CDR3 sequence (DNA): TGCGCCAGCAGCGTACAGGGGGACGGTACTGAAGCTTTCTTT. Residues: CASSVQGDGTEAFF.

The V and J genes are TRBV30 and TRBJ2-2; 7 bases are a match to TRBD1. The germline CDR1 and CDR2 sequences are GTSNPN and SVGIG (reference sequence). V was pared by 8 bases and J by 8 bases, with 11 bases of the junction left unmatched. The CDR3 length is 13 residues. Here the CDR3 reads CAGNRGTGGELFF. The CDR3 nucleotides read TGTGCCGGGAACAGGGGAACGGGGGGGGAGCTGTTTTTT.

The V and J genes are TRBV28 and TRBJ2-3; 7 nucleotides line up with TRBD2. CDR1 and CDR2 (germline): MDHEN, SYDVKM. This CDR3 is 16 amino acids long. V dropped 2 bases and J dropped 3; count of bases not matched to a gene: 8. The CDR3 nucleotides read TGTGCCAGCAGTTTAGGGCTTGCGCGGGAGACAGATACGCAGTATTTT. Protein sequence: CASSLGLARETDTQYF.

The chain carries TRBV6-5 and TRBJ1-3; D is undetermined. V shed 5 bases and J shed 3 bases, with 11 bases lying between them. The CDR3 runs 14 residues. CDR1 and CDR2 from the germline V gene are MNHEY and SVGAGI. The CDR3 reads CASSLYSGGNTIYF. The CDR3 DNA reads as TGTGCCAGCAGTCTGTACAGTGGTGGAAACACCATATATTTT.

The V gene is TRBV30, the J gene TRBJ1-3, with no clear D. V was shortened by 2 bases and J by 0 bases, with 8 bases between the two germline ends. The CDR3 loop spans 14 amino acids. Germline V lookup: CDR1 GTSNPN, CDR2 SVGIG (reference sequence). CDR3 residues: CAWSPTRSGNTIYF. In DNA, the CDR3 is TGTGCCTGGAGTCCTACCCGCTCTGGAAACACCATATATTTT.

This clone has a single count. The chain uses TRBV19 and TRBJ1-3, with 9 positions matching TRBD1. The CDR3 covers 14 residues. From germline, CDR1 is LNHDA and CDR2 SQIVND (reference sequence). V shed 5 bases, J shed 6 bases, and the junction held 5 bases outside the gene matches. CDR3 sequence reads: CASSPGQGKNTIYF. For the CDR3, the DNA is TGTGCCAGTAGTCCCGGACAGGGGAAAAACACCATATATTTT.

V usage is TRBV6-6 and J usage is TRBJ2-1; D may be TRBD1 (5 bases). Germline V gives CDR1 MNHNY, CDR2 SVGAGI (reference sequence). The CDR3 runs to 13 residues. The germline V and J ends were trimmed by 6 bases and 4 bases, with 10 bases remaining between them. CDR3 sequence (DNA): TGTGCCAGCAGCCGAGACAGATACAATGAGCAGTTCTTC. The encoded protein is CASSRDRYNEQFF.

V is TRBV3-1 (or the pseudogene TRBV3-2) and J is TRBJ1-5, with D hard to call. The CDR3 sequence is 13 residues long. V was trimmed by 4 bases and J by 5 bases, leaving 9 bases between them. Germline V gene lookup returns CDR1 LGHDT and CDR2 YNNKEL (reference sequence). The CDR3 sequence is CASSPDADQPQHF. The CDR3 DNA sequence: TGTGCCAGCAGCCCTGACGCGGATCAGCCCCAGCATTTT.

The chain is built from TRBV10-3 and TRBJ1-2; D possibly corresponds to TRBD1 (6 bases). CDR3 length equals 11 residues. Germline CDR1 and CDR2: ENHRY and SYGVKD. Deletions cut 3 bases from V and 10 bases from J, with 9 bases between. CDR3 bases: TGTGCCATCAGTGAACAGGGAGCCTACACCTTC. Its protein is CAISEQGAYTF.

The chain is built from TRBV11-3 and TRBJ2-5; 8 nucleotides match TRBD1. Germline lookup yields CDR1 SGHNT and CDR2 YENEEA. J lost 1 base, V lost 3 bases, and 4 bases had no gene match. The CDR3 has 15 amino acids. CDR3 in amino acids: CASSLGQAIQETQYF. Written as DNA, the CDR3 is TGTGCCAGCAGCTTGGGACAGGCAATCCAAGAGACCCAGTACTTC.

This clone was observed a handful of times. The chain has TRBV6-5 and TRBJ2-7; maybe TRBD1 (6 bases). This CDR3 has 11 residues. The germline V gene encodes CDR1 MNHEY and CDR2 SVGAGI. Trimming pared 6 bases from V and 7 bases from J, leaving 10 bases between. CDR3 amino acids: CASSYGQEQYF. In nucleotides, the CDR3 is TGTGCCAGCAGCTACGGACAGGAGCAGTACTTC.

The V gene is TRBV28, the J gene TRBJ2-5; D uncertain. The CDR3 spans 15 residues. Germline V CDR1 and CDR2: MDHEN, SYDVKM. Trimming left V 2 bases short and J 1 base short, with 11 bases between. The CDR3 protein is CASSLRLVGQETQYF. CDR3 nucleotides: TGTGCCAGCAGTTTAAGGCTAGTGGGCCAAGAGACCCAGTACTTC. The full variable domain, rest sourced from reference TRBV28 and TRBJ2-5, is DVKVTQSSRYLVKRTGEKVFLECVQDMDHENMFWYRQDPGLGLRLIYFSYDVKMKEKGDIPEGYSVSREKKERFSLILESASTNQTSMYLCASSLRLVGQETQYFGPGTRLLVL.

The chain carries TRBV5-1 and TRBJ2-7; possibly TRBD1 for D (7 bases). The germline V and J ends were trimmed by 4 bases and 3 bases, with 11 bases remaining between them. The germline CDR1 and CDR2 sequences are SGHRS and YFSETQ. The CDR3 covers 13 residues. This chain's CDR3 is CASSGGTDYEQYF. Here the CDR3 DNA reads TGCGCCAGCAGCGGCGGGACAGACTACGAGCAGTACTTC.

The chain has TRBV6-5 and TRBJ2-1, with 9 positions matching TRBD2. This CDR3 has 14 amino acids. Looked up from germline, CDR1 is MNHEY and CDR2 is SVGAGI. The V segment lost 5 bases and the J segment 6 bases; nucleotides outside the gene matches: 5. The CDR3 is CASSPSGLANEQFF. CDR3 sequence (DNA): TGTGCCAGCAGTCCCTCGGGACTAGCCAATGAGCAGTTCTTC.

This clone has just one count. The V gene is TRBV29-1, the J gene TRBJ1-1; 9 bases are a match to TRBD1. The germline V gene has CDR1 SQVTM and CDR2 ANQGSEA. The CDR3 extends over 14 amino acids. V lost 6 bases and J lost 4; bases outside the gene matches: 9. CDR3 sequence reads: CSVGDRVFSTEAFF. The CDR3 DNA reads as TGCAGCGTGGGGGACAGGGTGTTTAGCACTGAAGCTTTCTTT. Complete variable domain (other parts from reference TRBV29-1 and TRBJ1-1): SAVISQKPSRDICQRGTSLTIQCQVDSQVTMMFWYRQQPGQSLTLIATANQGSEATYESGFVIDKFPISRPNLTFSTLTVSNMSPEDSSIYLCSVGDRVFSTEAFFGQGTRLTVV.

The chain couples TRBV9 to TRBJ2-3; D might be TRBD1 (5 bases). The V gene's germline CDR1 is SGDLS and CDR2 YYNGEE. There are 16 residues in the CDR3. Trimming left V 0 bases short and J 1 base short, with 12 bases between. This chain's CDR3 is CASSVGQGFGTDTQYF. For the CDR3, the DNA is TGTGCCAGCAGCGTAGGCCAGGGATTCGGCACAGATACGCAGTATTTT.

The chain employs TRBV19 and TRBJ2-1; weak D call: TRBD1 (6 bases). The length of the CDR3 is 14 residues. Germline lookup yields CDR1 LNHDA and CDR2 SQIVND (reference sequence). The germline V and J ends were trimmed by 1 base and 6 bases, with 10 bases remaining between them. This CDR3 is CASSIGNRVNEQFF. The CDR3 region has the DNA TGTGCCAGTAGTATAGGGAACAGGGTCAATGAGCAGTTCTTC.

As DNA, the CDR3 is TGTGCCAGCAGACCACCGGGACTAGATTCTGAGCAGTTCTTC. It codes for CASRPPGLDSEQFF. V usage is TRBV27 and J usage is TRBJ2-1, with 8 nucleotides matching TRBD2. This CDR3 contains 14 residues. The germline V gene encodes CDR1 MNHEY and CDR2 SMNVEV (reference sequence). J lost 9 bases, V lost 6 bases, and 10 bases had no gene match.

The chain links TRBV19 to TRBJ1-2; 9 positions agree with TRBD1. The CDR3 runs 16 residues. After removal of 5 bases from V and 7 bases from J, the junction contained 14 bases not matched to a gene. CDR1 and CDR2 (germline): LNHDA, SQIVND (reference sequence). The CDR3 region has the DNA TGTGCCAGTAGTTCGTCTTCGGGACAGGGACTCGGTGGCTACACCTTC. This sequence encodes CASSSSSGQGLGGYTF.

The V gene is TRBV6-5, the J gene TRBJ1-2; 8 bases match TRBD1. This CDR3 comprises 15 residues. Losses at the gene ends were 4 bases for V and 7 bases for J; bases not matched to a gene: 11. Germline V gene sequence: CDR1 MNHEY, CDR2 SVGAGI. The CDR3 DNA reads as TGTGCCAGCAGTTTGGGGACCAGGGGGCTACTTGGCTACACCTTC. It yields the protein CASSLGTRGLLGYTF.

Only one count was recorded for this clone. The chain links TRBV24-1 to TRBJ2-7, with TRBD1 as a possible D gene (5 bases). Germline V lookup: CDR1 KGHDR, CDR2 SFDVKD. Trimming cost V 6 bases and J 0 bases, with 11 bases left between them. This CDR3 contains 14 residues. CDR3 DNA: TGTGCCACCAGTACAGGCCGCAGCTCCTACGAGCAGTACTTC. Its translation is CATSTGRSSYEQYF.

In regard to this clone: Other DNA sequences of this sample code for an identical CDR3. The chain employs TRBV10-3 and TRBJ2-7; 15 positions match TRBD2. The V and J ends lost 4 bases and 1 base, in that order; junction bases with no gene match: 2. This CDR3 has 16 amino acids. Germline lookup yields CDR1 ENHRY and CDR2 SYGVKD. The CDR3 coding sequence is TGTGCCATCAGTGGGGGACTAGCGGGAGGTTCCTACGAGCAGTACTTC. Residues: CAISGGLAGGSYEQYF.

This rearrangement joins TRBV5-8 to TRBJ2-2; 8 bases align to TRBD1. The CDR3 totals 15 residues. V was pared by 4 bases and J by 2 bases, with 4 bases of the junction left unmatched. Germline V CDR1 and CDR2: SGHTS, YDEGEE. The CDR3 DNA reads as TGTGCCAGCAGCCTGGACAGGGCCAACACCGGGGAGCTGTTTTTT. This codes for CASSLDRANTGELFF. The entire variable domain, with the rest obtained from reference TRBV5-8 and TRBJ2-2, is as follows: EAGVTQSPTHLIKTRGQQATLRCSPISGHTSVYWYQQALGLGLQFLLWYDEGEERNRGNFPPRFSGRQFPNYSSELNVNALELEDSALYLCASSLDRANTGELFFGEGSRLTVL.

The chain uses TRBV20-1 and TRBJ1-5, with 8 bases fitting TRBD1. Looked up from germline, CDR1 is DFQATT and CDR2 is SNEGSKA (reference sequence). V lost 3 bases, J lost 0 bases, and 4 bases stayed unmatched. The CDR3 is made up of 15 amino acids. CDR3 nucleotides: TGCAGTGCTAGTTACAGGGGGTCTAGCAATCAGCCCCAGCATTTT. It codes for CSASYRGSSNQPQHF.

The CDR3 DNA is TGTGCCAGCAGCTTAGTATTGTCAGGGCCGGAAGAGACCCAGTACTTC. This sequence encodes CASSLVLSGPEETQYF. The rearrangement joins TRBV7-2 to TRBJ2-5; perhaps TRBD1 as D (5 bases). Trimming removed 1 base at V and 3 bases at J, with 15 bases between. Germline V gene sequence: CDR1 SGHTA, CDR2 FQGNSA. CDR3 size: 16 residues.